These 24 T cell receptor beta chains share one sample of origin, sequenced in a study of cytomegalovirus exposure and HLA in healthy donors. Researchers ran the PCR with 60 Vbeta and 13 Jbeta primers. This table comes from immunoSEQ multiplex PCR, and its TCRdb copy is limited to in-frame clones, with some not included. The repertoire has 150,000 to 200,000 clones, roughly 83% of them found once; the top ten carry 1.5%. Source material: PBMCs. These receptor sequences come from a woman under 30 in good health and CMV-seronegative.

With regard to this clone: Here the CDR3 omits its conserved ending phenylalanine or tryptophan, so a read error is the likely source. CDR3 sequence: CTSSTDRGEGYTL. For the CDR3, the DNA is TGTACCAGCAGCACTGACAGGGGAGAAGGCTACACCCTC. This chain connects TRBV6-1 to TRBJ1-2, with TRBD1 identical over 8 bases. This CDR3 comprises 13 residues. Germline V CDR1 and CDR2: MNHNS, SASEGT.

A note on this clone: An end of the junction does not agree with germline; a read error may underlie this. The rearrangement links TRBV29-1 to TRBJ2-1; 8 nucleotides align to TRBD1. The CDR3 extends over 11 amino acids. Germline-derived CDR1 and CDR2 are SQVTM and ANQGSEA. The CDR3: CSIRPQDREVF. For the CDR3, the DNA is TGCAGCATCCGACCTCAGGACAGGGAAGTCTTC.

As DNA, the CDR3 is TGTGCGAGGGGGAGGGTGACCACTGAAGCTTTCTTT. Its translation is CARGRVTTEAFF. V is TRBV2 and J is TRBJ1-1; perhaps TRBD1 as D (6 bases). Per the germline V gene, CDR1 is SNHLY and CDR2 is FYNNEI. CDR3 size: 12 residues. Variable domain in full (rest from reference TRBV2 and TRBJ1-1): EPEVTQTPSHQVTQMGQEVILRCVPISNHLYFYWYRQILGQKVEFLVSFYNNEISEKSEIFDDQFSVERPDGSNFTLKIRSTKLEDSAMYFCARGRVTTEAFFGQGTRLTVV.

V gene TRBV30 combines with J gene TRBJ1-4; D gene unclear. Germline values: CDR1 GTSNPN, CDR2 SVGIG (reference sequence). There are 17 residues in the CDR3. With 3 bases removed from V and 0 bases from J, the gap between germline ends came to 17 bases. This CDR3 reads CAWRKRGAEATNEKLFF. The CDR3, as DNA: TGTGCCTGGAGGAAACGAGGTGCAGAGGCAACTAATGAAAAACTGTTTTTT.

The chain joins TRBV5-1 to TRBJ2-3; D is unclear. The CDR3 is made up of 15 amino acids. V lost 0 bases to trimming and J lost 0 bases, with 8 bases between them. Germline-derived CDR1 and CDR2 are SGHRS and YFSETQ. CDR3 sequence (DNA): TGCGCCAGCAGCTTGGCCAGGCCTAGCACAGATACGCAGTATTTT. Residues: CASSLARPSTDTQYF. The full variable domain, its missing parts supplied by reference TRBV5-1 and TRBJ2-3, is KAGVTQTPRYLIKTRGQQVTLSCSPISGHRSVSWYQQTPGQGLQFLFEYFSETQRNKGNFPGRFSGRQFSNSRSEMNVSTLELGDSALYLCASSLARPSTDTQYFGPGTRLTVL.

The table lists this clone with a few counts. The rearrangement links TRBV4-1 to TRBJ1-3; D not certain. Germline CDR1 and CDR2: MGHRA and YSYEKL. The CDR3 spans 17 residues. V was pared by 0 bases and J by 0 bases, with 12 bases between. CDR3 loop: CASSQEGRNPSGNTIYF. The CDR3 region has the DNA TGCGCCAGCAGCCAAGAAGGGAGAAACCCCTCTGGAAACACCATATATTTT.

This chain uses TRBV5-5 with TRBJ1-3; D is undetermined. This CDR3 contains 17 residues. Germline-derived CDR1 and CDR2 are SGHKS and YYEKEE (reference sequence). V was pared by 2 bases and J by 0 bases, with 15 bases between. CDR3: CASSLGLQRVSGNTIYF. As DNA, the CDR3 is TGTGCCAGCAGCTTAGGACTACAGAGAGTCTCTGGAAACACCATATATTTT.

The V gene is TRBV5-1, the J gene TRBJ1-5, with D unclear. Trimming removed 1 base from V and 5 bases from J, with 10 bases in between. Germline CDR1 is SGHRS and CDR2 is YFSETQ. This CDR3 comprises 14 residues. CDR3 in amino acids: CASSLRGGDQPQHF. The DNA of the CDR3 is TGCGCCAGCAGCTTGAGAGGCGGGGATCAGCCCCAGCATTTT.

The chain combines TRBV5-1 with TRBJ2-7, with TRBD2 matching 10 bases. The germline V gene has CDR1 SGHRS and CDR2 YFSETQ. The CDR3 has 14 amino acids. With V trimmed by 7 bases and J by 2 bases, 6 bases remained unmatched. The CDR3 here is CASASSGGTYEQYF. DNA for the CDR3: TGCGCCAGCGCTTCTAGCGGGGGAACCTACGAGCAGTACTTC.

Only a few counts were recorded for this clone. V usage is TRBV6-1 and J usage is TRBJ1-1; D unclear. Germline assignment: CDR1 MNHNS and CDR2 SASEGT. Trimming removed 1 base from V and 1 base from J, with 10 bases in between. CDR3 length: 15 amino acids. CDR3 sequence: CASSEGRVGNTEAFF. In nucleotides, the CDR3 is TGTGCCAGCAGTGAAGGGAGGGTGGGGAACACTGAAGCTTTCTTT.

J is TRBJ2-7 and V is TRBV6-4; 8 nucleotides line up with TRBD2. With 0 bases clipped from V and 7 bases from J, the junction kept 8 bases outside the gene matches. This CDR3 comprises 15 residues. CDR1 and CDR2 from the germline V gene are MRHNA and SNTAGT. CDR3 coding DNA: TGTGCCAGCAGTGACTCAACGGGGGGGATATTGGAGCAGTACTTC. Translated: CASSDSTGGILEQYF.

The chain is built from TRBV6-6 and TRBJ2-3; possibly TRBD1 for D (6 bases). V shed 5 bases and J shed 0 bases, with 15 bases lying between them. The germline V gene encodes CDR1 MNHNY and CDR2 SVGAGI (reference sequence). The CDR3 has 16 amino acids. CDR3 protein: CASSRNRQGSTDTQYF. The CDR3 DNA reads as TGTGCCAGCAGTCGTAATCGGCAGGGGAGCACAGATACGCAGTATTTT.

The chain joins TRBV6-5 to TRBJ1-1; D is ambiguous. Looked up from germline, CDR1 is MNHEY and CDR2 is SVGAGI. The CDR3 has 11 residues. Trimming pared 5 bases from V and 4 bases from J, leaving 5 bases between. The CDR3 sequence: CASSQATEAFF. The DNA for the CDR3 is TGTGCCAGCAGTCAGGCCACTGAAGCTTTCTTT.

This chain uses TRBV14 with TRBJ2-3, with a possible D match to TRBD2 (5 bases). This CDR3 spans 16 amino acids. Germline assignment: CDR1 SGHDN and CDR2 FVKESK. V lost 3 bases and J lost 3, with 16 bases in between. CDR3 sequence reads: CASSHIRLASTDTQYF. The DNA of the CDR3 is TGTGCCAGCAGCCATATTAGGCTAGCTAGTACAGATACGCAGTATTTT.

This chain links TRBV18 with TRBJ2-4, with 8 bases aligning to TRBD1. V lost 5 bases and J lost 3; bases outside the gene matches: 6. CDR1 is KGHSH and CDR2 is LQKENI in the germline V gene. The CDR3 has 15 residues. The CDR3 DNA reads as TGTGCCAGCTCAACTGGACAGGGAGGCAAAAACATTCAGTACTTC. Its translation is CASSTGQGGKNIQYF.

The V and J genes are TRBV19 and TRBJ2-1; D might be TRBD1 (5 bases). The CDR3 consists of 16 residues. Trimming pared 1 base from V and 2 bases from J, leaving 12 bases between. The germline V gene encodes CDR1 LNHDA and CDR2 SQIVND (reference sequence). CDR3: CASSIVPRVAYNEQFF. The CDR3 region has the DNA TGTGCCAGTAGTATAGTTCCCAGGGTGGCCTACAATGAGCAGTTCTTC.

Written as DNA, the CDR3 is TGTGCCAGCAGCTTAATGGGCCTGGGGGGGAACGATGGCTACACCTTC. This encodes CASSLMGLGGNDGYTF. The chain recombines TRBV7-6 with TRBJ1-2; tentatively, D is TRBD1 (5 bases). The CDR3 covers 16 residues. V shed 2 bases and J shed 6 bases, with 19 bases lying between them. CDR1 is SGHVS, CDR2 FNYEAQ, per germline.

The CDR3, as DNA: TGTGCCAGCAGTTTATTGAGTACAGATACGCAGTATTTT. It codes for CASSLLSTDTQYF. This sequence joins TRBV27 and TRBJ2-3; D is unclear. CDR3 length equals 13 residues. The germline V and J ends were trimmed by 1 base and 3 bases, with 5 bases remaining between them. Per germline, CDR1 MNHEY and CDR2 SMNVEV (reference sequence).

The genes are TRBV13 and TRBJ2-2, with TRBD2 matching over 7 bases. The CDR3 is 18 amino acids. Germline V lookup: CDR1 PRHDT, CDR2 FYEKMQ (reference sequence). Germline trimming cut 0 bases from V and 1 base from J; bases unmatched to any gene: 8. The CDR3 is CASSLGRRLAVNTGELFF. The CDR3 DNA is TGTGCCAGCAGCTTAGGCCGAAGGCTAGCGGTGAACACCGGGGAGCTGTTTTTT.

The gene calls are TRBV7-6 and TRBJ1-2, with TRBD1 matching 11 bases. Germline-derived CDR1 and CDR2 are SGHVS and FNYEAQ. CDR3 length equals 14 residues. Germline trimming cut 5 bases from V and 5 bases from J; bases unmatched to any gene: 4. CDR3: CASSQGQGAYGYTF. CDR3 sequence (DNA): TGTGCCAGCAGCCAAGGACAGGGGGCTTATGGCTACACCTTC. Full variable domain (outside the CDR3, taken from reference TRBV7-6 and TRBJ1-2): GAGVSQSPRYKVTKRGQDVALRCDPISGHVSLYWYRQALGQGPEFLTYFNYEAQQDKSGLPNDRFSAERPEGSISTLTIQRTEQRDSAMYRCASSQGQGAYGYTFGSGTRLTVV.

The chain combines TRBV15 with TRBJ2-1, with 7 bases aligning to TRBD1. Germline V gene sequence: CDR1 LNHNV, CDR2 YYDKDF (reference sequence). The CDR3 spans 15 residues. Unmatched junction bases numbered 8, after V lost 4 bases and J lost 5 bases. The CDR3 loop reads CATSTPGQSDNEQFF. In DNA, the CDR3 is TGTGCCACCAGCACACCGGGACAGTCCGACAATGAGCAGTTCTTC.

This rearrangement joins TRBV5-6 to TRBJ2-3; D unclear. V dropped 2 bases and J dropped 0 bases, with 10 bases sitting between them. Germline CDR1 is SGHDT and CDR2 is YYEEEE. The CDR3 consists of 15 residues. CDR3 nucleotides: TGTGCCAGCAGCTTCGGCGCGGTGAGCACAGATACGCAGTATTTT. Translation: CASSFGAVSTDTQYF.

This rearrangement joins TRBV28 to TRBJ1-2, with D unclear. CDR3 length equals 13 residues. Germline CDR1 MDHEN, CDR2 SYDVKM. With 5 bases removed from V and 2 bases from J, the gap between germline ends came to 9 bases. The CDR3 region has the DNA TGTGCCAGCAGTCCCCAACTGAACTATGGCTACACCTTC. Protein: CASSPQLNYGYTF.

V usage is TRBV6-8 and J usage is TRBJ1-1; possible D gene TRBD1, 6 bases. This CDR3 region has 14 residues. Germline V gives CDR1 MNHGY, CDR2 SAAAGT. Trimming removed 5 bases at V and 4 bases at J, with 14 bases between. DNA for the CDR3: TGTGCCAGCAGTCCTCCGACAGGATTCACTGAAGCTTTCTTT. The encoded protein is CASSPPTGFTEAFF.